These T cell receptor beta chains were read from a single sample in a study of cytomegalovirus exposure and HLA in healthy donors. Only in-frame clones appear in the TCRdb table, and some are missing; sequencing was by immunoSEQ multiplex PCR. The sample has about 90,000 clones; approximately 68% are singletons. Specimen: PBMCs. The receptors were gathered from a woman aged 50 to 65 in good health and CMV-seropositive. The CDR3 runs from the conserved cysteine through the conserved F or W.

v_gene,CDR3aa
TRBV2,CASSRSTSTDTQYF
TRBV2,CASKEGKNTEAFF
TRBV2,CASMAGQGIGGYTF
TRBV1,CTSSHKRQGAFSNQPQHF
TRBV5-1,CASSLGAGGWNEQFF
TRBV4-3,CASSQDWGRGQGYTF
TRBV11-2,CASSTTTSGIFF
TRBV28,CASSSQGDTEAFF
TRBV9,CASSVGEGFYGYTF
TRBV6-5,CASSYSASGRETQYF
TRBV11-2,CASSHLDREYEQYF
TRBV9,CASSIGTGLSGNTIYF
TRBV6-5,CASTNKRVGETQYF
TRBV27,CASSLTGTGGNTIYF
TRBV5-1,CASSSGQGRHYGYTF
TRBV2,CASNPGGFTPLHF
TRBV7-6,CASSLGQGDTGELFF
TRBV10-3,CAISEFGQGTPLHF
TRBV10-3,CAISEGGVYYGYTF
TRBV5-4,CASSLVEETQYF
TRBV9,CASSARGGELFF
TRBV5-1,CASSLDPGNTEAFF
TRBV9,CASSVGFGVPGQGLNNSPLHF
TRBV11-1,CASTLSGGVTDTQYF
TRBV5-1,CASSPDNTQYF
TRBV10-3,CAIRRTNDGYEQYF
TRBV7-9,CASSRGSEAFF
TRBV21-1,CASRETGGSISPLHF
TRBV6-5,CASSYWGGRGSAEAFF
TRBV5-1,CASSYGQGAGELFF
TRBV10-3,CAISLRRDSSYEQYF
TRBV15,CATSKGGAPSEQYF
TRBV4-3,CASSPGLAGGADTQYF
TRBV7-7,CASSLEETGGALGNSPLHF
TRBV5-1,CASGDSSYEQYF
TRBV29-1,CSVETGSDGEKLFF
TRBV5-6,CASSDEVQESYEQYF
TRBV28,CASSSPPVVGYTF
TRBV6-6,CASSYGDRGSGYTF
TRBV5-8,CASSLVTGWGEQFF
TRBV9,CASSNIATAFTDTQYF
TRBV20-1,CSATGLAGGFF
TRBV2,CASSPSTGRQETQYF
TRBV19,CASSPTGNQPQHF
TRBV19,CASSIRGYADNEQFF
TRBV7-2,CASSPGGVSGTVYGYTF
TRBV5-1,CASSRSGQGNYEQYF
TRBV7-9,CASSLGTGGASNSPLHF
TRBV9,CASSVADAAGYGYTF
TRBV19,CASSEGDNQPQHF
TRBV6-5,CASRGTGDDTQYF
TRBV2,CASSEEESGFYGYTF